These 15 T cell receptor beta chains originate from one sample sequenced in a study of blood T cells in healthy people across ages. A sample-barcoded 5' primer and a J-beta primer mix were used in a second PCR of about 7 to 11 cycles. TCRdb re-analysed the 5' RACE reads in MiXCR, keeping a single row per CDR3 protein. Here the sample spans about 1,800,000 distinct CDR3 sequences, about 28% being singletons. Sequencing was carried out using blood. Receptors originate from a woman between 25 and 40 years old in good health.

This clonotype has only a few counts. This chain links TRBV20-1 with TRBJ2-7, with 11 bases matching TRBD1. CDR3 length: 14 amino acids. CDR1 and CDR2 (germline): DFQATT, SNEGSKA (reference sequence). The trim removed 6 bases at V and 5 bases at J, leaving 9 bases unmatched. The CDR3 protein is CSAPPGTGGHEQYF. The CDR3 DNA is TGCAGTGCCCCCCCCGGGACAGGGGGTCACGAGCAGTACTTC.

At least ten counts were recorded for this clonotype. The V and J genes are TRBV20-1 and TRBJ2-5; D is uncertain. Germline lookup yields CDR1 DFQATT and CDR2 SNEGSKA (reference sequence). The CDR3 is 13 amino acids. V shed 6 bases and J shed 4 bases, with 15 bases lying between them. The DNA of the CDR3 is TGCAGTGCCACACGCTTAGAGAGAGAGACCCAGTACTTC. Protein: CSATRLERETQYF.

This clonotype occurred many times. This chain links TRBV4-1 with TRBJ2-7; a possible D gene is TRBD2 (6 bases). V was clipped by 3 bases and J by 9 bases, with 15 bases between them. CDR3 length: 13 amino acids. CDR1 and CDR2 (germline): MGHRA, YSYEKL. The CDR3 coding sequence is TGCGCCAGCAGCCAGGAGAGACTAGAGTGGCAGTACTTC. Translated: CASSQERLEWQYF.

The chain couples TRBV20-1 to TRBJ1-2; D is possibly TRBD1 (6 bases). Per germline, CDR1 DFQATT and CDR2 SNEGSKA (reference sequence). Trimming stripped 5 bases from V and 5 bases from J, with 21 bases between. This CDR3 is built from 15 residues. The CDR3 bases are TGCAGTGCTCGGATCTCAGGGGAGGGGTCGTATGGCTACACCTTC. It codes for CSARISGEGSYGYTF.

This clonotype was observed a few times. The CDR3 coding sequence is TGTGCCAGCGGGCGGCATGTGGAGACCCAGTACTTC. It translates to CASGRHVETQYF. The chain links TRBV6-5 to TRBJ2-5; no reliable D call. The V gene's germline CDR1 is MNHEY and CDR2 SVGAGI. The CDR3 runs 12 residues. Trimming shortened V by 8 bases and J by 5 bases, and 12 bases separated the two germline ends.

V usage is TRBV18 and J usage is TRBJ2-3; 9 bases are shared with TRBD2. The CDR3 has 16 amino acids. V shed 3 bases and J 3 bases; nucleotides not matched to a gene: 7. Germline CDR1 is KGHSH and CDR2 is LQKENI. The CDR3 sequence is CASSPSSSGRTDTQYF. The CDR3 nucleotides are TGTGCCAGCTCACCCTCGTCGAGCGGGAGGACAGATACGCAGTATTTT.

This clonotype was observed a few times. The gene calls are TRBV19 and TRBJ2-1; D gene ambiguous. With 4 bases removed from V and 6 bases from J, the gap between germline ends came to 16 bases. Germline lookup yields CDR1 LNHDA and CDR2 SQIVND (reference sequence). The CDR3 is 15 residues long. DNA of the CDR3: TGTGCCAGTAGTACCCAAGGATCCTCCAGCAATGAGCAGTTCTTC. Protein sequence: CASSTQGSSSNEQFF. Full variable domain (outside the CDR3, taken from reference TRBV19 and TRBJ2-1): DGGITQSPKYLFRKEGQNVTLSCEQNLNHDAMYWYRQDPGQGLRLIYYSQIVNDFQKGDIAEGYSVSREKKESFPLTVTSAQKNPTAFYLCASSTQGSSSNEQFFGPGTRLTVL.

This clonotype was found many times. This chain links TRBV4-1 with TRBJ1-2; D ambiguous. This CDR3 contains 15 residues. V was cut by 0 bases and J by 2 bases, with 10 bases left in between. CDR1 is MGHRA, CDR2 YSYEKL, per germline. CDR3 residues: CASSQEAEPNYGYTF. As DNA, the CDR3 is TGCGCCAGCAGCCAAGAGGCGGAACCGAACTATGGCTACACCTTC.

This clonotype occurred a few times. V gene TRBV11-2 combines with J gene TRBJ2-2, with a weak D call TRBD1 (5 bases). CDR1 is SGHAT and CDR2 is FQNNGV in the germline V gene. V lost 1 base, J lost 4 bases, and 13 bases lay in between. The CDR3 length is 16 residues. In nucleotides, the CDR3 is TGTGCCAGCAGCTTAGGGTGGGGCAGGTTCACCGGGGAGCTGTTTTTT. Encoded protein: CASSLGWGRFTGELFF.

V and J are TRBV30 and TRBJ2-4, with D tentatively TRBD2 (6 bases). The CDR3 spans 12 residues. Germline assignment: CDR1 GTSNPN and CDR2 SVGIG (reference sequence). V was clipped by 5 bases and J by 15 bases, with 20 bases between them. This chain's CDR3 is CAWGGVTGSPYF. The CDR3 DNA follows: TGTGCCTGGGGTGGGGTCACCGGGAGTCCGTACTTC.

This clonotype was seen a handful of times. The rearrangement joins TRBV10-3 to TRBJ1-5; unclear D gene. The CDR3 loop spans 13 amino acids. Deletions cut 7 bases from V and 9 bases from J, with 16 bases between. Germline CDR1 reads ENHRY; CDR2 reads SYGVKD. The CDR3: CAIKKDGDGPQHF. For the CDR3, the DNA is TGTGCCATCAAGAAAGACGGCGATGGGCCCCAGCATTTT.

The chain is built from TRBV3-1 and TRBJ2-6; D is unresolved. Germline values: CDR1 LGHDT, CDR2 YNNKEL (reference sequence). This CDR3 is built from 16 residues. The V end was cut by 0 bases, the J end by 2 bases, with 8 bases between. The CDR3 loop is CASSQESAPGANVLTF. The CDR3 DNA follows: TGTGCCAGCAGCCAAGAGTCCGCTCCTGGGGCCAACGTCCTGACTTTC.

J is TRBJ2-7 and V is TRBV4-1; 8 nucleotides align to TRBD2. The CDR3 runs 15 residues. V was clipped by 5 bases and J by 0 bases; unmatched bases: 6. The V gene's germline CDR1 is MGHRA and CDR2 YSYEKL. As DNA, the CDR3 is TGCGCCAGCAGCTCGGCCAGCGGGGGCTCCTACGAGCAGTACTTC. Protein: CASSSASGGSYEQYF.

In DNA form, the CDR3 reads TGTGCCAGCAGTTTGATAGCGGGAAAATTATCAGATACGCAGTATTTT. Translation gives CASSLIAGKLSDTQYF. This rearrangement joins TRBV6-2 or TRBV6-3 to TRBJ2-3, with 8 positions matching TRBD2. V gave up 4 bases and J gave up 4 bases; unmatched junction bases: 10. The CDR3 spans 16 residues. CDR1 is MNHEY and CDR2 is SVGEGT in the germline V gene.

This clonotype came up once. The chain combines TRBV24-1 with TRBJ1-1; D gene ambiguous. CDR3 length: 15 residues. Germline values: CDR1 KGHDR, CDR2 SFDVKD. V lost 4 bases, J lost 2 bases, and 13 bases lay in between. The CDR3 region is CATSESGGLNTEAFF. As DNA, the CDR3 is TGTGCCACCAGTGAATCTGGTGGTCTCAACACTGAAGCTTTCTTT.